The rows below give T cell receptor beta chains drawn from one sample of a study of blood T cell repertoires in COVID-19. The method was immunoSEQ multiplex PCR; TCRdb's version includes in-frame clones alone and lacks a portion of them. In the table there are some 250,000 clones, 90% to 95% of which are singletons. Sequences were obtained from PBMCs or T cells enriched from blood (not recorded which). These receptors came from a human donor in a cohort exposed to, infected with or recovered from COVID-19 (not recorded which). The donor label of this sample is uncertain. Each CDR3 is given with its conserved first and last residue. Fields, in order: clone size, D gene, V gene, J gene, CDR3 protein, CDR3 DNA. The D gene is left open where the match is weak. A clone size is listed for some rows: how often the clone was seen (once, few, many), or a class if it is expanded.

NA	NA	TRBV2	TRBJ2-5	CASGTTQETQYF	TGTGCCAGCGGAACTACCCAAGAGACCCAGTACTTC
NA	NA	TRBV6-2/TRBV6-3	TRBJ2-1	CASSSDLRFNEQFF	TGTGCCAGCAGTTCGGACTTGCGCTTTAATGAGCAGTTCTTC
NA	TRBD2	TRBV13	TRBJ2-7	CASSLRLAGGFSYEQYF	TGTGCCAGCAGCCTCCGACTAGCGGGGGGTTTCTCCTACGAGCAGTACTTC
NA	NA	TRBV7-9	TRBJ1-2	CASSLYPGGGPGYGYTF	TGTGCCAGCAGCTTGTACCCTGGGGGGGGGCCAGGGTATGGCTACACCTTC
once	NA	TRBV7-9	TRBJ2-7	CASSNRQAYEQYF	TGTGCCAGCAGCAATCGACAGGCCTACGAGCAGTACTTC
few	NA	TRBV4-1	TRBJ1-6	CASSQTAAGALHF	TGCGCCAGCAGCCAAACCGCCGCGGGGGCCCTCCACTTT
NA	TRBD2	TRBV19	TRBJ2-3	CASSISGGAGDTQYF	TGTGCCAGTAGTATTAGCGGGGGGGCAGGGGATACGCAGTATTTT
NA	TRBD2	TRBV5-1	TRBJ2-3	CASSPWTSATDTQYF	TGCGCCAGCAGCCCCTGGACTAGCGCCACAGATACGCAGTATTTT
NA	NA	TRBV30	TRBJ1-5	CAWSAVLGNQPQHF	TGTGCCTGGAGCGCCGTCCTAGGCAATCAGCCCCAGCATTTT
NA	NA	TRBV19	TRBJ2-1	CASRPGQSYNEQFF	TGTGCCAGTAGGCCTGGACAGAGCTACAATGAGCAGTTCTTC
NA	TRBD2	TRBV7-2	TRBJ2-3	CASSLVGGGTDTQYF	TGTGCCAGCAGCTTAGTGGGGGGGGGCACAGATACGCAGTATTTT
NA	NA	TRBV30	TRBJ1-6	CAWSVTENIHF	TGTGCCTGGAGTGTTACCGAAAACATCCACTTT
NA	TRBD2	TRBV7-9	TRBJ2-5	CASSSQRGGQGTQYF	TGTGCCAGCAGCTCCCAGCGGGGGGGCCAGGGGACCCAGTACTTC
NA	NA	TRBV11-2	TRBJ2-1	CASSFAGRSSYNEQFF	TGTGCCAGCAGCTTTGCGGGACGGAGCTCCTACAATGAGCAGTTCTTC
NA	TRBD1	TRBV5-4	TRBJ1-5	CASSNGGTGPRDSNQPQHF	TGTGCCAGCAGCAATGGGGGGACAGGGCCACGGGATAGCAATCAGCCCCAGCATTTT
NA	TRBD2	TRBV5-4	TRBJ2-3	CASSTRLAGDTQYF	TGTGCCAGCAGCACCCGACTAGCTGGGGATACGCAGTATTTT
NA	TRBD2	TRBV4-1	TRBJ2-5	CASSQLGLAGYETQYF	TGCGCCAGCAGCCAACTCGGACTAGCGGGGTACGAGACCCAGTACTTC
few	TRBD2	TRBV7-3	TRBJ2-2	CASSSGLGTGELFF	TGTGCCAGCAGCTCGGGACTAGGCACCGGGGAGCTGTTTTTT
NA	NA	TRBV4-1	TRBJ2-1	CASSQGGGEYNEQFF	TGCGCCAGCAGCCAGGGAGGGGGGGAGTACAATGAGCAGTTCTTC
NA	TRBD1	TRBV5-1	TRBJ2-4	CASSLNRGDIQYF	TGCGCCAGCAGCTTGAACAGGGGAGACATTCAGTACTTC
NA	NA	TRBV30	TRBJ1-1	CAWSVQTNTEAFF	TGTGCCTGGAGCGTACAGACGAACACTGAAGCTTTCTTT
NA	TRBD2	TRBV9	TRBJ2-1	CASSLGTSGDHEQFF	TGTGCCAGCAGCTTAGGGACTAGCGGGGACCATGAGCAGTTCTTC
NA	NA	TRBV2	TRBJ2-4	CASGTGAKNIQYF	TGTGCCAGCGGAACAGGGGCCAAAAACATTCAGTACTTC
NA	NA	TRBV2	TRBJ1-2	CASSEAQGNGYTF	TGTGCCAGCAGTGAAGCGCAGGGCAATGGCTACACCTTC